The subject of this entry is one T cell receptor (beta chain). The antigen is undetermined. The TCRbeta library incorporated unique molecular identifiers. TCRdb fed the PCR reads into MiXCR, producing one record per CDR3 protein. The sample holds about 830,000 distinct CDR3 sequences, 15% to 20% seen once. The sample originates from a study of T-cell reconstitution after alpha-beta-depleted transplantation in children. Findings and caveats of the study: Several hundred expanded graft clones reportedly were the source of alpha-beta T cells about two months after transplant.

V lost 0 bases, J lost 2 bases, and 6 bases stayed unmatched. Germline V lookup: CDR1 SEHNR, CDR2 FQNEAQ (reference sequence). CDR3 length equals 16 residues. The receptor's source is a male patient between 10 and 17 years old who had a stem cell transplant for acute lymphoblastic leukemia, so the T cells may come from the graft donor. Sample: PBMCs, mostly from graft donor cells, taken 360 days after TCRalphabeta/CD19-depleted stem cell transplant. The chain joins TRBV7-9 to TRBJ2-7; 8 bases map to TRBD2. The CDR3 here is CASSLALAGYAYEQYF. CDR3 bases: TGTGCCAGCAGCTTAGCGCTAGCGGGCTATGCCTACGAGCAGTACTTC.